The 7 T cell receptor beta chains below all came from one sample that was sequenced in a study of a mutant IDH1 vaccine in newly diagnosed glioma. These TCRs' antigens remain unknown. TCRdb keeps only in-frame clones here, not all; method: immunoSEQ multiplex PCR. The data hold approximately 24,000 clones, with 70% to 80% observed a single time. This sample's time point: week 11, during vaccination. Topical imiquimod accompanied each vaccine dose, which consisted of 300 ug of mutant IDH1 20-mer peptide. Sequences were derived from PBMCs, sampled from a glioma patient whose treatment included an IDH1 peptide vaccine. These receptors all come from a woman aged 18 to 35 with glioma.

The V call is TRBV7-8, the J call TRBJ2-3; D not certain. V lost 4 bases, J lost 6 bases, and 8 bases lay in between. This CDR3 is 12 amino acids long. Germline V gives CDR1 SGHVS, CDR2 FQNEAQ. The CDR3 protein is CASSYLGDTQYF. DNA of the CDR3: TGTGCCAGCAGCTACCTCGGGGATACGCAGTATTTT.

This clone was seen only once. The genes are TRBV6-1 and TRBJ1-1; the D is unclear. CDR1 MNHNS and CDR2 SASEGT come from the germline V gene. With 1 base removed from V and 6 bases from J, the gap between germline ends came to 15 bases. The CDR3 extends over 15 amino acids. CDR3 region: CASSEGATRHAEAFF. The DNA for the CDR3 is TGTGCCAGCAGTGAAGGGGCTACAAGGCACGCTGAAGCTTTCTTT.

The chain joins TRBV29-1 to TRBJ2-1, with 9 bases identical to TRBD2. The CDR3 is 14 residues long. V shed 6 bases and J 1 base; nucleotides not matched to a gene: 4. Germline CDR1 is SQVTM and CDR2 is ANQGSEA. CDR3 sequence: CSVPGLASYNEQFF. DNA of the CDR3: TGCAGCGTGCCGGGACTAGCTTCCTACAATGAGCAGTTCTTC.

A single count supports this clone. The chain couples TRBV5-4 to TRBJ1-1; no clear D gene. Trimming removed 5 bases at V and 4 bases at J, with 12 bases between. The CDR3 sequence is 13 residues long. CDR1 is SGHNT and CDR2 is YYREEE in the germline V gene (reference sequence). The CDR3 region is CASRDDSTTEAFF. The CDR3 DNA reads TGTGCCAGCAGGGACGACTCGACCACTGAAGCTTTCTTT.

For the CDR3, the DNA is TGTGCCAGCTCACCAGGGGGGAACACTGAAGCTTTCTTT. This codes for CASSPGGNTEAFF. V and J are TRBV18 and TRBJ1-1; possibly TRBD1 for D (5 bases). V was pared by 2 bases and J by 1 base, with 5 bases between. Germline V gene sequence: CDR1 KGHSH, CDR2 LQKENI. The CDR3 is 13 amino acids.

The V and J genes are TRBV27 and TRBJ2-1, with D maybe TRBD2 (5 bases). V lost 8 bases and J lost 0, with 8 bases in between. Germline CDR1 reads MNHEY; CDR2 reads SMNVEV (reference sequence). The CDR3 sequence is 13 residues long. CDR3 region: CASGRGSYNEQFF. CDR3 DNA sequence: TGTGCCAGCGGGAGAGGCTCCTACAATGAGCAGTTCTTC.

The chain carries TRBV6-5 and TRBJ2-3; D perhaps matches TRBD1 (6 bases). The germline CDR1 and CDR2 sequences are MNHEY and SVGAGI. The CDR3 is 13 residues long. V lost 8 bases to trimming and J lost 5 bases, with 14 bases between them. CDR3 nucleotide sequence: TGTGCCAGCGCGACAGGACCCCTAGATACGCAGTATTTT. Amino acids: CASATGPLDTQYF.